Below are 2 T cell receptor beta chains sequenced from a single sample in a study of T cell responses to AZD1222 COVID-19 vaccine. Generated by immunoSEQ multiplex PCR, the TCRdb table keeps only in-frame clones and is missing some. The sample has approximately 150,000 clones; approximately 85% are singletons. Sequenced here: peripheral blood, sampled 28 days after the second dose of the MenACWY control vaccine. All receptors come from an adult who received the MenACWY meningococcal vaccine as a control.

V is TRBV20-1 and J is TRBJ1-2; possibly TRBD1 for D (6 bases). Germline CDR1 and CDR2: DFQATT and SNEGSKA (reference sequence). The ends were cut back, 3 bases at V and 5 bases at J, with 16 bases in the middle. The CDR3 length is 14 residues. The CDR3 DNA is TGCAGTGCTAGTACAGGGCAGATATCATATGGCTACACCTTC. This gives the protein CSASTGQISYGYTF.

The sample holds one count of this clone. The chain couples TRBV18 to TRBJ2-6; no clear D. The CDR3 has 17 amino acids. Germline CDR1 reads KGHSH; CDR2 reads LQKENI. The V end lost 0 bases, the J end lost 0 bases, and 9 bases lay between the germline ends. The CDR3 reads CASSPPNHVSGANVLTF. The DNA for the CDR3 is TGTGCCAGCTCACCACCGAATCACGTCTCTGGGGCCAACGTCCTGACTTTC. Based on the CDR3 plus reference TRBV18 and TRBJ2-6, the full variable domain is NAGVMQNPRHLVRRRGQEARLRCSPMKGHSHVYWYRQLPEEGLKFMVYLQKENIIDESGMPKERFSAEFPKEGPSILRIQQVVRGDSAAYFCASSPPNHVSGANVLTFGAGSRLTVL.